The T cell receptor beta chain described here comes from a study of CD8 T cells in ankylosing spondylitis. This CDR3 has 14 amino acids. Per the germline V gene, CDR1 is DFQATT and CDR2 is SNEGSKA (reference sequence). J gave up 6 bases and V 5 bases, and 12 bases lay outside the gene matches. The sample holds many counts of this clonotype. Its specificity is not known. Study conclusions and caveats: Reportedly, disease-linked clones are significantly enriched in ankylosing spondylitis patients' matched synovial fluid. Certain motif variants had earlier appeared in reactive arthritis synovial fluid and blood. Blood from ankylosing spondylitis patients appeared to carry a characteristic roughly 8-variant TCR beta motif.

5'-RACE, quantitative and with molecular barcodes, yielded the TCR beta libraries. TCRdb re-called the 5' RACE reads through MiXCR, storing one row per CDR3 protein. The table records around 770,000 distinct CDR3 sequences, approximately 12% of them present only once. The chain is built from TRBV20-1 and TRBJ2-7; 8 positions agree with TRBD1. Input material: blood, either unsorted or a sorted T cell fraction (not recorded which). This clonotype originated in a male donor with ankylosing spondylitis. The CDR3 nucleotides are TGCAGTGCTGCCCAGGACAGGGTGAGCAGCGAGCAGTACTTC. This sequence encodes CSAAQDRVSSEQYF.